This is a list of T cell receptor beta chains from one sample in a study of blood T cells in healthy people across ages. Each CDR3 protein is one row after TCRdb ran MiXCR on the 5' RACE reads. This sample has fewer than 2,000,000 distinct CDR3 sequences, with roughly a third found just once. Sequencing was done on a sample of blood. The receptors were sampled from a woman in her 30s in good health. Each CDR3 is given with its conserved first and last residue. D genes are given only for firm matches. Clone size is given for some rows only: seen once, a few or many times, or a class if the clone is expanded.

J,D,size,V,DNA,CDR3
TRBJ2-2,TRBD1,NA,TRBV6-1,TGTGCCAGCAGTGCGGGGACAGGGACCGGGGAGCTGTTTTTT,CASSAGTGTGELFF
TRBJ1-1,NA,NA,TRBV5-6,TGTGCCAGCACCTTTTCCGTGAACACTGAAGCTTTCTTT,CASTFSVNTEAFF
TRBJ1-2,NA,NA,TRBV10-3,TGTGCCATCACAGGGGAGGGACTTTATGGCTACACTTTC,CAITGEGLYGYTF
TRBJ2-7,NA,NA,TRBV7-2,TGTGCCCGCAGCTTAGCTGGAGTCCGATTTGACGAGCAGTACTTC,CARSLAGVRFDEQYF
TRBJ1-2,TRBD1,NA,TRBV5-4,TGTGCCAGCAGCTTGGCCGGGACAGCGGACATCAATGGCTACACCTTC,CASSLAGTADINGYTF
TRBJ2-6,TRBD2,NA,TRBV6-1,TGTGCCAGCAGTCTAGCGGGTGAAAGCTCTGGGGCCAACGTCCTGACTTTC,CASSLAGESSGANVLTF
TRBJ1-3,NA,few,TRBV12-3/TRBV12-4,TGTGCCAGCACCTTAGAGACGGGGGGAAACACCATATATTTT,CASTLETGGNTIYF
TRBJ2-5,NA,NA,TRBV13,TGTGCCAGCAGCTACCGACGGAATCAAGAGACCCAGTACTTC,CASSYRRNQETQYF
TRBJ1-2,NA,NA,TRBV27,TGTGCCAGCAGGGGCCAGGCGGGGGCCTTAGGAGGCTACACCTTC,CASRGQAGALGGYTF
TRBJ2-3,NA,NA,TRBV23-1,TGCGCCAGCGGTCCACCGCAACTCGGAACAGATACGCAGTATTTT,CASGPPQLGTDTQYF
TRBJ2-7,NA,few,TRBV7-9,TGTGCCAGCACCCGCTGGGGCGATGGCCACGAGCAGTACTTC,CASTRWGDGHEQYF
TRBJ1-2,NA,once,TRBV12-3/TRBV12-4,TGTGCCAGCAGATACAGGGCCTATAGCTACACCTTC,CASRYRAYSYTF
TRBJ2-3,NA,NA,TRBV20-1,TGCAGTGCTAGAGAGGACTGGCTCCGGTATTTT,CSAREDWLRYF
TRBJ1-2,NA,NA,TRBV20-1,TGCAGTGCGAGAGGGAGCGGGAGTAGTTACTATGGCTACACCTTC,CSARGSGSSYYGYTF
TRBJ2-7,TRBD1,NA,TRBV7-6,TGTGCCAGCATCGCAAGGACAGGAACCGAGCAGTACTTC,CASIARTGTEQYF
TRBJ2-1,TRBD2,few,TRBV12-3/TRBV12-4,TGTGCCAGCAGTTACGGGGGGAATATCAATGAGCAGTTCTTC,CASSYGGNINEQFF
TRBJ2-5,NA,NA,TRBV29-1,TGCAGCGGTGGTTTCGGATTCTACGACGGGGCAGGACAAGAGACCCAGTACTTC,CSGGFGFYDGAGQETQYF
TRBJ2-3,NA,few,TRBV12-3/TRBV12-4,TGTGCCAGCACCCCGGAAATCGGAACGCAGTATTTT,CASTPEIGTQYF
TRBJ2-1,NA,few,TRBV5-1,TGCGCCAGCAGCTTGGACGGGGGACGCCTGTACAATGAGCAGTTCTTC,CASSLDGGRLYNEQFF
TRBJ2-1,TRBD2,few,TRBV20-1,TGCAGTGCTAGGGAGCGGGGGGGTAGGTACAATGAGCAGTTCTTC,CSARERGGRYNEQFF
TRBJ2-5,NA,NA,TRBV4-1,TGCGCCAGCAGCCCACCGGGTGGCTCGGAGACCCAGTACTTC,CASSPPGGSETQYF
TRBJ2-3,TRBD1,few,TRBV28,TGTGCCAGCAGTTCCCCCGGGACAGATAGCACAGATACGCAGTATTTT,CASSSPGTDSTDTQYF
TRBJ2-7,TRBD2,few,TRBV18,TGTGCCAGCTCACGTGGACTAGCGGGGCTCTACGAGCAGTACTTC,CASSRGLAGLYEQYF
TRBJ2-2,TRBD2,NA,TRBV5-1,TGCGCCAGCAGCAGCGGGGGGGCCGATACCGGGGAGCTGTTTTTT,CASSSGGADTGELFF
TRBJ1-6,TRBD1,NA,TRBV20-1,TGCAGTGCGCGGGGACAGACTTATAGTTCACCCCTCCACTTT,CSARGQTYSSPLHF
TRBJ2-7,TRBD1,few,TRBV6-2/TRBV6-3,TGTGCCAGCACTATCGGGTCGGGGCTAGGGGGCCACGAGCAGTACTTC,CASTIGSGLGGHEQYF
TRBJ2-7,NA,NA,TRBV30,TGTGCCTGGAGAGTCCAACCCTCCTACGAGCAGTACTTC,CAWRVQPSYEQYF
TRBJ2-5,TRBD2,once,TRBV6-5,TGTGCCGCGTCAGCTAGCGGGAGGAGGGAGACCCAGTACTTC,CAASASGRRETQYF
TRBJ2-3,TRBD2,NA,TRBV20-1,TGCAGTGCTAGTAGGTCACGTAGCGGGAGGGGAGATACGCAGTATTTT,CSASRSRSGRGDTQYF
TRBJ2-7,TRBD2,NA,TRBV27,TGTGCCAGCTCTGGGGGGGAGGTATACGAGCAGTACTTC,CASSGGEVYEQYF
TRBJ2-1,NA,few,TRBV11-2,TGTGCCAGCAGCTTAGAGGAGCAGGGACCCGCCTACAATGAGCAGTTCTTC,CASSLEEQGPAYNEQFF
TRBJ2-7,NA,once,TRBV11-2,TGTGCCAGCAACATCGTTGGCGGTCTCTACGAGCAGTACTTC,CASNIVGGLYEQYF
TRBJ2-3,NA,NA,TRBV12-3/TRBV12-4,TGTGCCAGCAGCCGCTTCGATACGCAGTATTTT,CASSRFDTQYF
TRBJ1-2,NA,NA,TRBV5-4,TGTGCCAGCAGCTTGTCGGGACTCAAGGGTGGCTACACCTTC,CASSLSGLKGGYTF
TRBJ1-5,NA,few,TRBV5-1,TGCGCCAGCTCTAACGGTGAAGGACAGCCCCAGCATTTT,CASSNGEGQPQHF
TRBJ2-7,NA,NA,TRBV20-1,TGCAGTGCTACATACTTGGGCGGGACAGAGTCCTACGAGCAGTACTTC,CSATYLGGTESYEQYF
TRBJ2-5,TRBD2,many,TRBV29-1,TGCAGCGTTGGAGGGAGGGTGGGAGAGACCCAGTACTTC,CSVGGRVGETQYF
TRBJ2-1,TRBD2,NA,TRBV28,TGTGCCAGCAGGCAACTAGCGGGATCAGCCAATGAGCAGTTCTTC,CASRQLAGSANEQFF
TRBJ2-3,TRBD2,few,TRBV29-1,TGCAGCGTTCATCCCGGGACTACCACAGATACGCAGTATTTT,CSVHPGTTTDTQYF
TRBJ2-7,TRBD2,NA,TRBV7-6,TGTGCCAGCAGCTTAGAGGGATTAGCGGGGGGGAACTACGAGCAGTACTTC,CASSLEGLAGGNYEQYF
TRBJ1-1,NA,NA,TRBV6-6,TGTGCCAGCAGCCGGCCTCCTATACAGGGTAGTGGTGAAGCTTTCTTT,CASSRPPIQGSGEAFF
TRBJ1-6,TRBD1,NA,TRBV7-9,TGTGCCAGCAGCCCATGGACAGGGGGGAATTCACCCCTCCACTTT,CASSPWTGGNSPLHF
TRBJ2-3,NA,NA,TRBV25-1,TGTGCCAGCAATGCCATCGGATCCGATACGCAGTATTTT,CASNAIGSDTQYF